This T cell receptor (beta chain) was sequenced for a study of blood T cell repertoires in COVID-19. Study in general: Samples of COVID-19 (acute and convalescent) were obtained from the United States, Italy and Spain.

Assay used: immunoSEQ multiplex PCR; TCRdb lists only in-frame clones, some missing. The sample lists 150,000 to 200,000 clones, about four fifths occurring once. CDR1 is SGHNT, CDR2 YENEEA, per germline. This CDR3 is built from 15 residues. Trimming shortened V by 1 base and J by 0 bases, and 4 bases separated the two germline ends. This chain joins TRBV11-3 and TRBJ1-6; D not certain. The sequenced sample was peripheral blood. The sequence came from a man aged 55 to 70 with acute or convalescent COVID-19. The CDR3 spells CASSLGSSYNSPLHF. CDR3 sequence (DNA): TGTGCCAGCAGCTTAGGCAGCTCCTATAATTCACCCCTCCACTTT.